Below, 18 T cell receptor beta chains from the same sample are listed, as sequenced in a study of blood T cell repertoires in COVID-19. Generated by immunoSEQ multiplex PCR, the TCRdb table keeps only in-frame clones and is missing some. The data show some 300,000 clones, with about nine tenths seen just once and 1.7% held by the top ten. What was sequenced was PBMCs or T cells enriched from blood (not recorded which). Every receptor here comes from a woman aged 40 to 55 who had recovered from COVID-19.

V usage is TRBV7-9 and J usage is TRBJ1-2; D is unclear. Between the trimmed V and J ends, which lost 2 bases and 8 bases, there was a span of 3 bases. Germline CDR1 SEHNR, CDR2 FQNEAQ (reference sequence). This CDR3 is built from 10 residues. Here the CDR3 reads CASSLRGYTF. The CDR3, as DNA: TGTGCCAGCAGCTTACGGGGCTACACCTTC. The complete variable domain, with remaining parts taken from reference TRBV7-9 and TRBJ1-2, reads DTGVSQNPRHKITKRGQNVTFRCDPISEHNRLYWYRQTLGQGPEFLTYFQNEAQLEKSRLLSDRFSAERPKGSFSTLEIQRTEQGDSAMYLCASSLRGYTFGSGTRLTVV.

Only a few counts were recorded for this clone. The chain is built from TRBV25-1 and TRBJ1-2, with D possibly matching TRBD1 (6 bases). Trimming removed 10 bases from V and 3 bases from J, with 12 bases in between. Germline lookup yields CDR1 MGHDK and CDR2 SYGVNS. There are 12 residues in the CDR3. The CDR3 here is CATQGLDYGYTF. The CDR3 DNA is TGTGCCACGCAGGGGTTGGACTATGGCTACACCTTC.

The chain carries TRBV19 and TRBJ1-2, with 10 nucleotides matching TRBD1. The CDR3 is 13 residues long. Germline V gene lookup returns CDR1 LNHDA and CDR2 SQIVND (reference sequence). The J segment lost 3 bases and the V segment lost 6 bases, leaving 1 base of the junction unmatched. The chain's CDR3 is CASRDRGYYGYTF. The CDR3 nucleotides read TGTGCCAGTAGGGACAGGGGGTACTATGGCTACACCTTC.

The V call is TRBV3-1 (or the pseudogene TRBV3-2), the J call TRBJ2-7; possibly TRBD2 for D (6 bases). The CDR3 consists of 15 residues. V was clipped by 2 bases and J by 2 bases, with 13 bases between them. The germline gives CDR1 LGHDT, CDR2 YNNKEL (reference sequence). The CDR3 region is CASSQYWGEAYEQYF. The CDR3 region has the DNA TGTGCCAGCAGCCAATATTGGGGGGAAGCCTACGAGCAGTACTTC.

The rearrangement uses TRBV30 and TRBJ2-3; TRBD2 aligns across 7 bases. The V gene end was trimmed by 7 bases and the J gene end by 3 bases; junction bases not matched to a gene: 4. CDR1 is GTSNPN and CDR2 is SVGIG in the germline V gene (reference sequence). The CDR3 extends over 12 amino acids. The CDR3 is CAFLAATDTQYF. Here the CDR3 DNA reads TGTGCCTTCCTAGCGGCAACAGATACGCAGTATTTT.

The rearrangement uses TRBV2 and TRBJ2-7; D may be TRBD1 (5 bases). This CDR3 comprises 14 residues. CDR1 and CDR2 from the germline V gene are SNHLY and FYNNEI. Deletions cut 1 base from V and 2 bases from J, with 9 bases between. This CDR3 reads CASSEDRPPYEQYF. CDR3 sequence (DNA): TGTGCCAGCAGTGAAGACAGGCCCCCCTACGAGCAGTACTTC.

In regard to this clone: Other DNA sequences in this specimen translate into the identical CDR3. V usage is TRBV12-3 or TRBV12-4 and J usage is TRBJ1-2; 10 bases are shared with TRBD1. The CDR3 is 13 amino acids. V lost 6 bases to trimming and J lost 6 bases; unmatched junction nucleotides: 4. In DNA, the CDR3 is TGTGCCAGCAGCTTCGGACAGGGGGATGGCTACACCTTC. Residues: CASSFGQGDGYTF.

This chain joins TRBV10-1 and TRBJ1-2; D gene uncertain. CDR1 and CDR2 from the germline V gene are WNHNN and SYGVQD (reference sequence). Trimming removed 2 bases at V and 4 bases at J, with 8 bases between. CDR3 length: 13 residues. CDR3 nucleotides: TGCGCCAGCAGTGAGACTGTAAGCTATGGCTACACCTTC. Translation: CASSETVSYGYTF.

The V gene is TRBV5-6, the J gene TRBJ1-4, with 7 bases identical to TRBD1. The CDR3 is made up of 15 amino acids. V lost 4 bases, J lost 6 bases, and 9 bases stayed unmatched. CDR1 and CDR2 from the germline V gene are SGHDT and YYEEEE. CDR3 in DNA: TGTGCCAGCAGCGGGGGACAGACCCGATATGAAAAACTGTTTTTT. This sequence encodes CASSGGQTRYEKLFF.

This rearrangement joins TRBV5-1 to TRBJ1-5; D is possibly TRBD1 (5 bases). This CDR3 is built from 15 residues. Germline-derived CDR1 and CDR2 are SGHRS and YFSETQ. Trimming stripped 4 bases from V and 2 bases from J, with 13 bases between. The DNA for the CDR3 is TGCGCCAGCAGCGTCGATGGGGCCGGCAATCAGCCCCAGCATTTT. It codes for CASSVDGAGNQPQHF.

To note about this clone: One junction end does not reproduce the germline sequence, and a read error may be involved. This chain joins TRBV7-7 and TRBJ2-3; no clear D. CDR1 SSHAT and CDR2 FNYEAQ come from the germline V gene (reference sequence). The CDR3 sequence is 17 residues long. The CDR3 DNA reads TGTGCTAGCAGCTTAGGTATAAATGTCGGAGGCACAGATACGCAGTATTTT. Protein product: CASSLGINVGGTDTQYF.

V is TRBV7-2 and J is TRBJ2-1, with no clear D. Germline assignment: CDR1 SGHTA and CDR2 FQGNSA. CDR3 length equals 16 residues. V lost 6 bases and J 8 bases, leaving 23 bases between the germline ends. As DNA, the CDR3 is TGTGCCAGCAGATTAACCCCCATGGCCGCGGCCCATGAGCAGTTCTTC. This gives the protein CASRLTPMAAAHEQFF.

V usage is TRBV19 and J usage is TRBJ2-1; maybe TRBD1 (6 bases). V was cut by 7 bases and J by 9 bases, with 22 bases left in between. The CDR3 is 15 amino acids. Germline V CDR1 and CDR2: LNHDA, SQIVND (reference sequence). The CDR3 loop is CASTAGVWGSGEQFF. DNA for the CDR3: TGTGCCAGTACCGCAGGGGTTTGGGGATCGGGTGAGCAGTTCTTC.

The gene calls are TRBV6-1 and TRBJ1-1; perhaps TRBD1 as D (6 bases). This CDR3 region has 16 residues. The V end lost 1 base, the J end lost 0 bases, and 12 bases lay between the germline ends. Germline lookup yields CDR1 MNHNS and CDR2 SASEGT. CDR3 loop: CASSEVPGHMNTEAFF. As DNA, the CDR3 is TGTGCCAGCAGTGAAGTCCCGGGACATATGAACACTGAAGCTTTCTTT.

The rearrangement links TRBV5-1 to TRBJ2-7, with TRBD1 matching 8 bases. V shed 2 bases and J 6 bases; nucleotides not matched to a gene: 4. The CDR3 has 13 amino acids. Germline values: CDR1 SGHRS, CDR2 YFSETQ. This CDR3 reads CASSLGQGAEQYF. The CDR3 nucleotides read TGCGCCAGCAGCTTAGGTCAGGGGGCCGAGCAGTACTTC.

J is TRBJ2-7 and V is TRBV6-5; D is perhaps TRBD2 (6 bases). This CDR3 has 13 amino acids. V lost 10 bases and J 2 bases, leaving 15 bases between the germline ends. In germline, CDR1 is MNHEY, CDR2 SVGAGI. CDR3 sequence (DNA): TGTGCCACGGGGGAGCCGAGAACCTACGAGCAGTACTTC. Its translation is CATGEPRTYEQYF.

This clone has only one observation. This rearrangement joins TRBV20-1 to TRBJ2-7, with TRBD1 as a possible D gene (6 bases). The CDR3 has 14 residues. Trimming removed 3 bases at V and 0 bases at J, with 12 bases between. CDR1 is DFQATT, CDR2 SNEGSKA, per germline (reference sequence). CDR3 DNA: TGCAGTGCTAGTGGTCAGGGGTTCTCCTACGAGCAGTACTTC. Translation: CSASGQGFSYEQYF.

Here the CDR3 DNA reads TGTGCCAGCAGCTTAGGTCCTAGCGGGTACGAGCAGTACTTC. Protein: CASSLGPSGYEQYF. The genes are TRBV7-2 and TRBJ2-7; the match to TRBD2 covers 8 bases. Losses at the gene ends were 1 base for V and 4 bases for J; bases not matched to a gene: 3. The germline gives CDR1 SGHTA, CDR2 FQGNSA. The CDR3 is made up of 14 amino acids.